This T cell receptor (beta chain) was sequenced for a study of response to subunit inactivated influenza vaccine. Concerning this clonotype itself: The antigen is unknown.

This CDR3 comprises 15 residues. V lost 3 bases and J lost 0; bases outside the gene matches: 5. Germline CDR1 is SGHVS and CDR2 is FQNEAQ. TCRdb re-derived calls from the RT-PCR reads in MiXCR, one entry per CDR3 protein. The table has 450,000 to 700,000 distinct CDR3 sequences, around 15% seen once. Study findings and constraints: Few additional T cells are recruited per seasonal influenza vaccination, authors suggested.

Sequencing was performed on PBMCs from blood, taken less than 13 days after vaccination. This clonotype was obtained from a man in his forties or fifties who received an inactivated influenza vaccine. The chain carries TRBV7-8 and TRBJ2-7; 7 bases align to TRBD2. CDR3 coding DNA: TGTGCCAGCAGCTTCGGGAGGAAGGACTCCTACGAGCAGTACTTC. It specifies CASSFGRKDSYEQYF.